The 29 T cell receptor beta chains reported below all come from one sample, sequenced in a study of blood T cell repertoires in COVID-19. Here immunoSEQ multiplex PCR was the method, and the copy in TCRdb shows in-frame clones only, minus some. Counted here are about 300,000 clones, roughly 80% occurring once; the ten biggest clones make up more than 1.4%. Sequencing was carried out using peripheral blood. These receptors came from a human donor with COVID-19, enrolled during active disease. The donor label of this sample is uncertain.

V is TRBV19 and J is TRBJ2-7, with 14 bases identical to TRBD2. V lost 7 bases to trimming and J lost 8 bases; unmatched junction nucleotides: 16. The CDR3 has 17 residues. Per germline, CDR1 LNHDA and CDR2 SQIVND (reference sequence). CDR3 DNA: TGTGCCAGTACCTCCCCAGGACTAGCGGGAGGCACCCCCCAGCAGTACTTC. This encodes CASTSPGLAGGTPQQYF. Filled out from reference TRBV19 and TRBJ2-7, the complete variable domain reads DGGITQSPKYLFRKEGQNVTLSCEQNLNHDAMYWYRQDPGQGLRLIYYSQIVNDFQKGDIAEGYSVSREKKESFPLTVTSAQKNPTAFYLCASTSPGLAGGTPQQYFGPGTRLTVT.

This clone was seen a few times. This chain joins TRBV6-5 and TRBJ1-6; TRBD1 might be the D (5 bases). CDR1 and CDR2 (germline): MNHEY, SVGAGI. The CDR3 contains 14 residues. The V end was cut by 4 bases, the J end by 4 bases, with 8 bases between. As DNA, the CDR3 is TGTGCCAGCAGTTTCCAGGGTTATAATTCACCCCTCCACTTT. Amino acid sequence: CASSFQGYNSPLHF.

V usage is TRBV7-3 and J usage is TRBJ2-1; 7 bases are shared with TRBD1. This CDR3 spans 17 amino acids. After removal of 2 bases from V and 4 bases from J, the junction contained 11 bases not matched to a gene. Germline-derived CDR1 and CDR2 are SGHTA and FQGTGA. CDR3 in DNA: TGTGCCAGCAGCTTAGGGACAGTGGCATCGGGATACAATGAGCAGTTCTTC. It encodes CASSLGTVASGYNEQFF.

This rearrangement joins TRBV7-9 to TRBJ1-1, with D tentatively TRBD1 (6 bases). There are 13 residues in the CDR3. Trimming pared 5 bases from V and 2 bases from J, leaving 9 bases between. Germline V gene lookup returns CDR1 SEHNR and CDR2 FQNEAQ (reference sequence). In DNA, the CDR3 is TGTGCCAGCAGCCGGGGACAAAACACTGAAGCTTTCTTT. Amino acid sequence: CASSRGQNTEAFF.

The V gene is TRBV11-3, the J gene TRBJ2-3; 10 bases align to TRBD2. V lost 2 bases and J lost 4; bases outside the gene matches: 9. There are 17 residues in the CDR3. The germline V gene has CDR1 SGHNT and CDR2 YENEEA. The CDR3 here is CASSLNSGRARADTQYF. The CDR3, as DNA: TGTGCCAGCAGCTTAAACAGCGGGAGGGCCCGGGCAGATACGCAGTATTTT.

This chain links TRBV14 with TRBJ2-1, with D tentatively TRBD1 (5 bases). V was shortened by 1 base and J by 10 bases, with 14 bases between the two germline ends. The germline gives CDR1 SGHDN, CDR2 FVKESK. This CDR3 has 14 residues. CDR3 loop: CASSQASGYREQFF. CDR3 coding DNA: TGTGCCAGCAGCCAAGCTTCAGGGTATCGGGAGCAGTTCTTC.

The chain joins TRBV7-8 to TRBJ2-7; 10 nucleotides match TRBD2. The length of the CDR3 is 18 residues. V lost 3 bases, J lost 0 bases, and 11 bases stayed unmatched. CDR1 is SGHVS and CDR2 is FQNEAQ in the germline V gene. The CDR3 DNA follows: TGTGCCAGCAGCTTCGACGGTAGCGGGAGGTTTAGCTCCTACGAGCAGTACTTC. It translates to CASSFDGSGRFSSYEQYF. The full variable domain, completed using reference TRBV7-8 and TRBJ2-7, is GAGVSQSPRYKVAKRGQDVALRCDPISGHVSLFWYQQALGQGPEFLTYFQNEAQLDKSGLPSDRFFAERPEGSVSTLKIQRTQQEDSAVYLCASSFDGSGRFSSYEQYFGPGTRLTVT.

V is TRBV19 and J is TRBJ1-6; weak D call: TRBD1 (5 bases). V lost 3 bases and J 7 bases, leaving 10 bases between the germline ends. The CDR3 spans 14 residues. The V gene's germline CDR1 is LNHDA and CDR2 SQIVND (reference sequence). CDR3 loop: CASSIREANSPLHF. The CDR3 coding sequence is TGTGCCAGTAGTATCAGGGAGGCCAATTCACCCCTCCACTTT.

The chain uses TRBV2 and TRBJ1-1, with TRBD1 matching 7 bases. Losses at the gene ends were 6 bases for V and 3 bases for J; bases not matched to a gene: 7. The CDR3 length is 14 residues. Germline values: CDR1 SNHLY, CDR2 FYNNEI. CDR3: CASSEQGRYTEAFF. For the CDR3, the DNA is TGTGCCAGCAGCGAACAGGGGCGCTACACTGAAGCTTTCTTT.

CDR3 in amino acids: CASSIVADANEQFF. CDR3 bases: TGTGCCAGTAGTATAGTAGCCGACGCTAATGAGCAGTTCTTC. The J gene is TRBJ2-1, the V gene TRBV19; D is unresolved. Germline CDR1 and CDR2: LNHDA and SQIVND (reference sequence). The CDR3 is 14 residues long. Trimming shortened V by 1 base and J by 7 bases, and 11 bases separated the two germline ends. Using reference TRBV19 and TRBJ2-1 for the parts outside the CDR3, the full variable domain is DGGITQSPKYLFRKEGQNVTLSCEQNLNHDAMYWYRQDPGQGLRLIYYSQIVNDFQKGDIAEGYSVSREKKESFPLTVTSAQKNPTAFYLCASSIVADANEQFFGPGTRLTVL.

The rearrangement uses TRBV19 and TRBJ2-7; 11 bases are shared with TRBD1. The germline V gene encodes CDR1 LNHDA and CDR2 SQIVND (reference sequence). The trim removed 6 bases at V and 3 bases at J, leaving 10 bases unmatched. This CDR3 region has 16 residues. The CDR3 loop reads CASSPRGTGGGYEQYF. The CDR3 DNA reads as TGTGCCAGTAGCCCCCGCGGGACAGGGGGGGGCTACGAGCAGTACTTC.

This chain connects TRBV19 to TRBJ1-2; no clear D gene. Germline CDR1 and CDR2: LNHDA and SQIVND (reference sequence). CDR3 length equals 14 residues. V lost 6 bases and J 1 base, leaving 12 bases between the germline ends. The DNA for the CDR3 is TGTGCCAGTAGGCGACCCGGAGATAACTATGGCTACACCTTC. Its translation: CASRRPGDNYGYTF.

This clone was counted once. The chain uses TRBV27 and TRBJ1-4; 9 positions agree with TRBD1. Germline V lookup: CDR1 MNHEY, CDR2 SMNVEV (reference sequence). J was trimmed by 7 bases and V by 4 bases; bases with no gene match: 4. CDR3 length equals 14 residues. The CDR3 sequence: CASSSRDRAEKLFF. Here the CDR3 DNA reads TGTGCCAGCAGTTCCCGGGACAGGGCTGAAAAACTGTTTTTT.

V is TRBV9 and J is TRBJ1-1; D gene ambiguous. The CDR3 has 15 amino acids. Germline V gives CDR1 SGDLS, CDR2 YYNGEE. The ends were cut back, 0 bases at V and 0 bases at J, with 9 bases in the middle. The CDR3 region is CASSVVPSLNTEAFF. For the CDR3, the DNA is TGTGCCAGCAGCGTAGTCCCCAGTTTGAACACTGAAGCTTTCTTT.

The chain joins TRBV19 to TRBJ1-1; possible D gene TRBD1, 5 bases. Deletions cut 6 bases from V and 1 base from J, with 12 bases between. The CDR3 is 14 amino acids. Germline CDR1 reads LNHDA; CDR2 reads SQIVND (reference sequence). CDR3 in amino acids: CASREQGRNTEAFF. The CDR3 region has the DNA TGTGCCAGTAGGGAGCAGGGAAGGAACACTGAAGCTTTCTTT.

In this sample, this clone turned up a few times. The CDR3 DNA reads TGTGCCAGCAGTTTAATGGGACTAAAGGACACTGAAGCTTTCTTT. It specifies CASSLMGLKDTEAFF. The chain uses TRBV28 and TRBJ1-1; TRBD1 is a possible D gene (5 bases). The germline V and J ends were trimmed by 2 bases and 3 bases, with 13 bases remaining between them. This CDR3 region has 15 residues. Germline loops: CDR1 MDHEN, CDR2 SYDVKM.

J is TRBJ2-1 and V is TRBV13; D possibly corresponds to TRBD2 (6 bases). Germline assignment: CDR1 PRHDT and CDR2 FYEKMQ (reference sequence). V lost 4 bases to trimming and J lost 2 bases, with 18 bases between them. This CDR3 is 17 amino acids long. DNA for the CDR3: TGTGCCAGCAGCTCCTCCCGTAGCGGAGCCCCCTACAATGAGCAGTTCTTC. Translation gives CASSSSRSGAPYNEQFF.

This rearrangement joins TRBV6-6 to TRBJ2-7, with D possibly being TRBD2 (6 bases). CDR1 MNHNY and CDR2 SVGAGI come from the germline V gene (reference sequence). V gave up 0 bases and J gave up 2 bases, with 8 bases separating them. The CDR3 sequence is 14 residues long. CDR3 region: CASSYSGLTYEQYF. The CDR3 DNA follows: TGTGCCAGCAGTTACTCGGGACTCACCTACGAGCAGTACTTC.

This clone has just a few counts. This chain links TRBV28 with TRBJ2-3, with a possible D match to TRBD1 (5 bases). The CDR3 spans 15 residues. Deletions cut 4 bases from V and 5 bases from J, with 16 bases between. Germline values: CDR1 MDHEN, CDR2 SYDVKM. In DNA form, the CDR3 reads TGTGCCAGCAGTTATGAAGGGGCGCCCCGAGATACGCAGTATTTT. The encoded protein is CASSYEGAPRDTQYF.

The chain links TRBV15 to TRBJ2-7; 9 bases align to TRBD1. CDR3 size: 15 residues. Germline trimming cut 2 bases from V and 6 bases from J; bases unmatched to any gene: 8. Germline CDR1 LNHNV, CDR2 YYDKDF (reference sequence). CDR3 DNA sequence: TGTGCCACCAGCAGAAAGACAGGGGGATGGGGCGAGCAGTACTTC. Protein product: CATSRKTGGWGEQYF.

The chain employs TRBV28 and TRBJ2-7, with D perhaps TRBD1 (6 bases). The CDR3 runs to 13 residues. Looked up from germline, CDR1 is MDHEN and CDR2 is SYDVKM. Trimming stripped 8 bases from V and 2 bases from J, with 13 bases between. CDR3 sequence (DNA): TGTGCCAGCGTGGACAGCGCTACCTACGAGCAGTACTTC. It codes for CASVDSATYEQYF.

V is TRBV28 and J is TRBJ2-7; a weak D match, TRBD1 (6 bases). The CDR3 covers 16 residues. V gave up 4 bases and J gave up 1 base, with 17 bases separating them. The V gene's germline CDR1 is MDHEN and CDR2 SYDVKM. CDR3 sequence (DNA): TGTGCCAGCAGTTCTCCTGGGCAGAGGGGGTCCTACGAGCAGTACTTC. This codes for CASSSPGQRGSYEQYF.

The CDR3 nucleotides read TGTGCCTCCTCTCGGGAGGGCGCCGGGGGCTACACCTTC. Its protein product is CASSREGAGGYTF. The genes are TRBV12-3 or TRBV12-4 and TRBJ1-2; D is uncertain. The V end lost 11 bases, the J end lost 8 bases, and 21 bases lay between the germline ends. CDR3 size: 13 residues.

This rearrangement joins TRBV5-6 to TRBJ2-2, with unresolved D. V lost 1 base and J lost 2, with 9 bases in between. Germline CDR1 reads SGHDT; CDR2 reads YYEEEE. This CDR3 region has 15 residues. DNA of the CDR3: TGTGCCAGCAGCTTGCTCCGGGTTAACACCGGGGAGCTGTTTTTT. This codes for CASSLLRVNTGELFF.

A word on this clone: This same CDR3 is encoded by further DNA sequences in the sample. J is TRBJ2-7 and V is TRBV7-8; TRBD2 matches 12 bases. Germline CDR1 reads SGHVS; CDR2 reads FQNEAQ. Losses at the gene ends were 1 base for V and 4 bases for J; bases not matched to a gene: 2. The CDR3 is 15 amino acids. CDR3 protein: CASSLGTSGTYEQYF. The CDR3 DNA follows: TGTGCCAGCAGCTTAGGGACTAGCGGGACGTACGAGCAGTACTTC.

As concerns this clone: In the same sample, other DNA sequences code for this CDR3. This chain uses TRBV20-1 with TRBJ2-7; D ambiguous. The V end lost 5 bases, the J end lost 0 bases, and 5 bases lay between the germline ends. This CDR3 spans 11 amino acids. Per the germline V gene, CDR1 is DFQATT and CDR2 is SNEGSKA (reference sequence). The CDR3 DNA sequence: TGCAGTGCTCGCGACTCCTACGAGCAGTACTTC. This sequence encodes CSARDSYEQYF.

The chain uses TRBV30 and TRBJ2-2; the match to TRBD1 covers 8 bases. The CDR3 totals 16 residues. The V gene's germline CDR1 is GTSNPN and CDR2 SVGIG (reference sequence). V gave up 2 bases and J gave up 6 bases; unmatched junction bases: 11. The CDR3 sequence is CAWSPRDRRGSGELFF. CDR3 in DNA: TGTGCCTGGAGTCCACGGGACAGGAGGGGGTCCGGGGAGCTGTTTTTT.

This chain links TRBV9 with TRBJ2-7; the D gene is possibly TRBD1 (8 bases). Germline V CDR1 and CDR2: SGDLS, YYNGEE. The CDR3 is 14 amino acids. V lost 8 bases, J lost 0 bases, and 15 bases lay in between. CDR3 nucleotides: TGTGCCAGTTCACAGGGGGGGAGCTCCTACGAGCAGTACTTC. Its translation is CASSQGGSSYEQYF.

In its sample, this clone was seen once. This chain connects TRBV11-2 to TRBJ2-7, with D unresolved. Germline V gene lookup returns CDR1 SGHAT and CDR2 FQNNGV. V was shortened by 3 bases and J by 0 bases, with 18 bases between the two germline ends. The CDR3 is 17 residues long. The DNA for the CDR3 is TGTGCCAGCAGCTTGCGATTGGGCACCTCGAGCTCCTACGAGCAGTACTTC. As protein: CASSLRLGTSSSYEQYF.